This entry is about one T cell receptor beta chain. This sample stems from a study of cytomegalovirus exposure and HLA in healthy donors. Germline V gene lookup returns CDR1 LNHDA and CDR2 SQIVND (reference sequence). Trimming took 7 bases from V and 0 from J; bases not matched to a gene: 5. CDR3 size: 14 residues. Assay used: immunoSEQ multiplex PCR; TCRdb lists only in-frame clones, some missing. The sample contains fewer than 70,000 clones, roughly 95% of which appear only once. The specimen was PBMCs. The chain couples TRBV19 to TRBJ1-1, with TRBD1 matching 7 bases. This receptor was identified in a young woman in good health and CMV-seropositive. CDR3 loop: CASKGQAMNTEAFF. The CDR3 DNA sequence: TGTGCCAGTAAAGGACAGGCGATGAACACTGAAGCTTTCTTT.